This TCR beta chain emerged from a study of OX40 agonist ivuxolimab in advanced cancers. On the study more broadly: People who had prior anti-PD-1, anti-PD-L1 or anti-CTLA-4 therapy could take part, and around 39% had some.

This CDR3 is built from 16 residues. The V gene's germline CDR1 is LGHNA and CDR2 YNFKEQ. The V gene end was trimmed by 1 base and the J gene end by 7 bases; junction bases not matched to a gene: 9. Of note for this clone: Its specificity is unknown.

Study-wide findings and caveats: Clonal expansion by week 6 occurred in CD4+ and CD8+ blood T cells (at 0.1 to 3.0 mg/kg).

TCRdb's copy holds only in-frame clones and misses some; the assay was immunoSEQ multiplex PCR. In the table there are 65,000 to 95,000 clones, roughly nine tenths of which are singletons. This clonotype was sampled from an adult with an advanced solid tumor such as melanoma, head and neck, liver or kidney cancer. This chain joins TRBV4-2 and TRBJ2-1, with TRBD2 matching over 8 bases. Material: CD4+ or CD8+ T cells sorted from blood, obtained in a trial of the OX40 agonist ivuxolimab. The CDR3 DNA sequence: TGTGCCAGCAGCCAAGTTGCCCGAGCGGGAGTTAATGAGCAGTTCTTC. This gives the protein CASSQVARAGVNEQFF.